The present T cell receptor beta chain was sequenced within a study of blood T cell repertoires in COVID-19. Study-level background: From the United States, Italy and Spain came samples of acute and convalescent COVID-19. T cells, B-cell-depleted T cells, or PBMCs provided the cDNA or gDNA that served as material.

The method was immunoSEQ multiplex PCR; TCRdb's version includes in-frame clones alone and lacks a portion of them. Among roughly 450,000 clones listed, less than 95% were seen once. This study enrolled people aged roughly 18 to 89 from around 26 US geographic areas. The V segment lost 6 bases and the J segment 4 bases; nucleotides outside the gene matches: 8. Germline V lookup: CDR1 SNHLY, CDR2 FYNNEI. The CDR3 is made up of 15 amino acids. The genes are TRBV2 and TRBJ1-4; 7 positions agree with TRBD1. This TCR came from a man aged 18 to 29 who had recovered from COVID-19. The source material was PBMCs or T cells enriched from blood (not recorded which). CDR3 in amino acids: CASSNGGQLNEKLFF. The CDR3 DNA is TGTGCCAGCAGCAACGGGGGACAGCTTAATGAAAAACTGTTTTTT. The full variable domain, rest sourced from reference TRBV2 and TRBJ1-4, is EPEVTQTPSHQVTQMGQEVILRCVPISNHLYFYWYRQILGQKVEFLVSFYNNEISEKSEIFDDQFSVERPDGSNFTLKIRSTKLEDSAMYFCASSNGGQLNEKLFFGSGTQLSVL.